The clone carrying this T cell receptor beta chain was observed a handful of times. The J segment lost 2 bases and the V segment lost 4 bases, leaving 5 bases of the junction unmatched. This CDR3 contains 15 residues. CDR1 MGHDK and CDR2 SYGVNS come from the germline V gene. The data are from a study of T cell repertoires in cytomegalovirus infection. TCRdb independently ran MiXCR on the reads; one entry per CDR3 protein. Of about 150,000 distinct CDR3 sequences in the sample, around 20% are singletons; the top ten hold 11%. Sequenced input: PBMCs. V and J are TRBV25-1 and TRBJ1-3; 7 bases are shared with TRBD1. This clonotype originated in a human donor in good health (CMV status not recorded). Some clones in this sample may be carry-over from other donors' samples. CDR3 coding DNA: TGTGCCAGCAGTGGATACAGGGGAACTGGAAACACCATATATTTT. This encodes CASSGYRGTGNTIYF.